The present T cell receptor (beta chain) was sequenced within a study of early T cells in non-severe SARS-CoV-2 infection. V lost 0 bases and J lost 3, with 10 bases in between. This CDR3 has 14 residues. Germline V lookup: CDR1 DFQATT, CDR2 SNEGSKA (reference sequence). Unique molecular identifiers tagged individual cDNA molecules. TCRdb processed the 5' RACE reads anew with MiXCR; each CDR3 protein has one entry. The sample yields 50,000 to 60,000 distinct CDR3 sequences, under 8% seen once. This clonotype has ten or more counts. The sample in question was whole blood, obtained at baseline. This rearrangement joins TRBV20-1 to TRBJ2-3; D gene uncertain. This receptor was taken from an adult who was a healthcare worker with PCR-confirmed SARS-CoV-2 infection or an uninfected control (not recorded which). The CDR3 protein is CSARDLLVTDTQYF. The CDR3 DNA reads TGCAGTGCTAGAGATCTGCTAGTTACAGATACGCAGTATTTT.